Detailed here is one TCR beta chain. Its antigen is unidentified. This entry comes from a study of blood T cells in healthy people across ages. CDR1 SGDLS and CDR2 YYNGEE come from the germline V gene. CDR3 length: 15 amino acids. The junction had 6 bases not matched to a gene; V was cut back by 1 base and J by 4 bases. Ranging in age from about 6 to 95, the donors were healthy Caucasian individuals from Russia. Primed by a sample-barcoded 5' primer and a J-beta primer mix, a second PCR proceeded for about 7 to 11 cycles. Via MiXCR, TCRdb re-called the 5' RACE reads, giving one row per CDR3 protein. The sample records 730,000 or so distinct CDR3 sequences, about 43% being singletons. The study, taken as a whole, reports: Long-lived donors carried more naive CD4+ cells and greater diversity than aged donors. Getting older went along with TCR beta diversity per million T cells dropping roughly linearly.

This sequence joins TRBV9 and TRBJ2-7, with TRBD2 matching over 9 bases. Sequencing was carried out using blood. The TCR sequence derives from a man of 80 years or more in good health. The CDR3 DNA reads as TGTGCCAGCAGCGTAACAGGCGGGAGGGCTTACGAGCAGTACTTC. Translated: CASSVTGGRAYEQYF.